Listed below are T cell receptor beta chains from one sample, sequenced in a study of T cell responses to AZD1222 COVID-19 vaccine. Produced via immunoSEQ multiplex PCR; TCRdb's table is partial and in-frame only. This sample has 100,000 to 150,000 clones, with 80% to 90% found just once. The sequences come from peripheral blood, collected on day 0 of AZD1222 vaccination. All receptors derive from an adult in good health. CDR3s include the opening cysteine and the closing phenylalanine or tryptophan. A D gene is named only where the DNA matches it firmly. Where a row states a size, it is once, few, many or the class of an expanded clone; other rows omit it.

>TRBV6-5|15|TRBJ2-7|TRBD2|NA
CASSPLAGGRGEQYF
TGTGCCAGCAGCCCACTAGCGGGAGGCCGGGGGGAGCAGTACTTC
>TRBV29-1|14|TRBJ1-4|NA|NA
CSVDSDGNNEKLFF
TGCAGCGTTGACAGCGACGGGAATAATGAAAAACTGTTTTTT
>TRBV6-1|18|TRBJ2-2|NA|NA
CASSESDRRYMNTGELFF
TGTGCCAGCAGTGAGTCGGACCGCCGATACATGAACACCGGGGAGCTGTTTTTT
>TRBV18|14|TRBJ1-5|NA|few
CASSPSDVNQPQHF
TGTGCCAGCTCACCAAGCGACGTCAATCAGCCCCAGCATTTT
>TRBV6-5|13|TRBJ1-2|NA|once
CATLPTVNYGYTF
TGTGCCACCCTACCGACGGTAAACTATGGCTACACCTTC
>TRBV18|16|TRBJ1-1|TRBD1|NA
CASSPNEQGANTEAFF
TGTGCCAGCTCACCAAATGAACAGGGGGCTAACACTGAAGCTTTCTTT
>TRBV19|16|TRBJ1-6|NA|NA
CASSIARALGNSPLHF
TGTGCCAGTAGTATAGCGAGGGCGTTGGGCAATTCACCCCTCCACTTT
>TRBV3-1/TRBV3-2|16|TRBJ2-1|TRBD2|NA
CASSQTSGTTYNEQFF
TGTGCCAGCAGCCAAACTAGCGGGACCACCTACAATGAGCAGTTCTTC
>TRBV27|15|TRBJ2-5|NA|once
CASRPGRKGKETQYF
TGTGCCAGCAGGCCCGGGCGGAAAGGCAAAGAGACCCAGTACTTC
>TRBV9|13|TRBJ1-1|NA|few
CASSVTGNTEAFF
TGTGCCAGCAGCGTTACAGGGAACACTGAAGCTTTCTTT
>TRBV6-5|13|TRBJ1-2|TRBD1|NA
CASSRDRGTGYTF
TGTGCCAGCAGCCGGGACAGGGGGACTGGCTACACCTTC
>TRBV14|9|TRBJ1-1|NA|NA
CAGSDEAFF
TGTGCCGGAAGTGATGAAGCTTTCTTT
>TRBV3-1/TRBV3-2|13|TRBJ2-5|TRBD1|NA
CASSPQGAGTQYF
TGTGCCAGCAGCCCTCAGGGGGCCGGGACCCAGTACTTC
>TRBV30|15|TRBJ1-1|NA|NA
CAWSVRGQQNTEAFF
TGTGCCTGGAGTGTACGAGGACAGCAGAACACTGAAGCTTTCTTT
>TRBV4-1|13|TRBJ2-7|NA|few
CASSHTGSYEQYF
TGCGCCAGCAGCCACACCGGGAGTTACGAGCAGTACTTC
>TRBV19|15|TRBJ1-5|NA|NA
CASSIGGSVGQPQHF
TGTGCCAGTAGTATAGGAGGTTCAGTAGGACAGCCCCAGCATTTT
>TRBV5-1|15|TRBJ2-3|NA|NA
CASSLAGEGGDTQYF
TGCGCCAGCAGCTTGGCGGGAGAAGGTGGAGATACGCAGTATTTT
>TRBV11-1|16|TRBJ1-1|NA|NA
CASSSFSGHWNTEAFF
TGTGCCAGCAGCTCGTTCTCGGGGCACTGGAACACTGAAGCTTTCTTT
>TRBV5-5|13|TRBJ1-2|TRBD1|few
CASSIRGQGGYTF
TGTGCCAGCAGCATCCGAGGACAGGGCGGCTACACCTTC
>TRBV5-1|16|TRBJ1-4|NA|NA
CASSLDGTLGYEKLFF
TGCGCCAGCAGCTTGGATGGGACGTTGGGTTATGAAAAACTGTTTTTT
>TRBV5-1|16|TRBJ1-1|TRBD1|NA
CASSSSQRQGGTEAFF
TGCGCCAGCAGCTCGTCCCAACGACAGGGAGGCACTGAAGCTTTCTTT
>TRBV28|15|TRBJ1-5|TRBD1|NA
CASSRPDRYNQPQHF
TGTGCCAGCAGTCGCCCGGACAGGTACAATCAGCCCCAGCATTTT
>TRBV7-9|15|TRBJ1-1|NA|NA
CASSSGPLGDTEAFF
TGTGCCAGCAGCTCGGGTCCTCTAGGGGACACTGAAGCTTTCTTT
>TRBV6-5|14|TRBJ1-4|NA|NA
CASSTQGANEKLFF
TGTGCCAGCAGTACGCAAGGGGCTAATGAAAAACTGTTTTTT
>TRBV5-1|14|TRBJ2-5|NA|NA
CASSLSAGQETQYF
TGCGCCAGCAGCTTGTCTGCAGGCCAAGAGACCCAGTACTTC
>TRBV3-1/TRBV3-2|14|TRBJ2-7|TRBD1|NA
CASRGTGNSYEQYF
TGTGCCAGTCGGGGGACAGGGAACTCCTACGAGCAGTACTTC
>TRBV7-9|13|TRBJ1-2|NA|NA
CASSFGASYGYTF
TGTGCCAGCAGCTTCGGGGCGAGCTATGGCTACACCTTC
>TRBV7-8|15|TRBJ2-1|TRBD2|NA
CASSVTSGFGYEQFF
TGTGCCAGCAGCGTGACTAGCGGGTTTGGTTATGAGCAGTTCTTC
>TRBV7-8|13|TRBJ1-5|NA|few
CASSLEPGQPQHF
TGTGCCAGCAGCTTAGAACCTGGCCAGCCCCAGCATTTT
>TRBV6-1|14|TRBJ1-2|NA|few
CASSEVAGSYGYTF
TGTGCCAGCAGTGAAGTAGCAGGGAGCTATGGCTACACCTTC
>TRBV9|16|TRBJ1-4|NA|NA
CASSSRVSGDNEKLFF
TGTGCCAGCAGCTCCCGGGTGAGCGGGGATAATGAAAAACTGTTTTTT
>TRBV5-8|16|TRBJ1-1|NA|few
CASSLGFGVANTEAFF
TGTGCCAGCAGCTTGGGGTTCGGGGTAGCGAACACTGAAGCTTTCTTT
>TRBV5-1|16|TRBJ2-7|TRBD2|NA
CASSVVAGGPLGEQYF
TGCGCCAGCAGCGTAGTAGCGGGAGGGCCTCTCGGCGAGCAGTACTTC
>TRBV27|17|TRBJ2-6|TRBD2|NA
CASSPTSGRGGANVLTF
TGTGCCAGCAGTCCCACTAGCGGGAGAGGTGGGGCCAACGTCCTGACTTTC
>TRBV18|16|TRBJ2-2|NA|NA
CASSPRNNENTGELFF
TGTGCCAGCTCACCACGCAACAACGAAAACACCGGGGAGCTGTTTTTT
>TRBV19|14|TRBJ1-1|NA|NA
CASSIWEGNTEAFF
TGTGCCAGTAGTATTTGGGAGGGGAACACTGAAGCTTTCTTT
>TRBV5-1|13|TRBJ1-5|NA|NA
CASSLDGGQPQHF
TGCGCCAGCAGCTTGGACGGGGGTCAGCCCCAGCATTTT
>TRBV27|16|TRBJ2-4|NA|NA
CASSPRIPGAKNIQYF
TGTGCCAGCAGTCCCCGGATACCCGGGGCTAAAAACATTCAGTACTTC
>TRBV28|15|TRBJ2-7|NA|NA
CASSLPGRPGDEQYF
TGTGCCAGCAGTCTCCCGGGCCGCCCCGGCGACGAGCAGTACTTC
>TRBV6-5|11|TRBJ2-1|NA|few
CASRRAGEQFF
TGTGCCAGCAGGAGGGCCGGGGAGCAGTTCTTC